Following are 24 T cell receptor beta chains from one sample sequenced in a study of blood T cells in healthy people across ages. A second roughly 7 to 11 cycle PCR used barcoded and J-beta primers. Using its own MiXCR run on the 5' RACE reads, TCRdb lists one record per CDR3 protein. Of 800,000 or so distinct CDR3 sequences in the sample, around 45% are singletons; the top ten hold 15% to 20%. Material for sequencing was blood. Receptors originate from a man older than 75 in good health.

This clonotype occurred a few times. This rearrangement joins TRBV18 to TRBJ2-3, with unresolved D. Per the germline V gene, CDR1 is KGHSH and CDR2 is LQKENI. The CDR3 loop spans 14 amino acids. V was trimmed by 1 base and J by 2 bases, leaving 7 bases between them. This chain's CDR3 is CASSPQLDTDTQYF. Written as DNA, the CDR3 is TGTGCCAGCTCACCACAACTCGACACAGATACGCAGTATTTT.

The rearrangement links TRBV7-2 to TRBJ1-1, with D possibly being TRBD1 (5 bases). V was shortened by 5 bases and J by 5 bases, with 18 bases between the two germline ends. CDR1 is SGHTA and CDR2 is FQGNSA in the germline V gene. The CDR3 length is 15 residues. For the CDR3, the DNA is TGTGCCAGCAGCGCGGGCCAGGGACGGTGGACTGAAGCTTTCTTT. Its protein is CASSAGQGRWTEAFF.

The V gene is TRBV7-9, the J gene TRBJ2-7, with 11 bases lining up with TRBD2. J gave up 4 bases and V 6 bases, and 11 bases lay outside the gene matches. There are 16 residues in the CDR3. Germline lookup yields CDR1 SEHNR and CDR2 FQNEAQ (reference sequence). The CDR3 sequence: CASSFSIAGGPYEQYF. CDR3 DNA sequence: TGTGCCAGCAGTTTCTCTATAGCGGGAGGGCCGTACGAGCAGTACTTC.

Only one count was recorded for this clonotype. The CDR3 spells CSARDENVGPDTGELFF. CDR3 DNA sequence: TGCAGTGCTAGAGATGAAAATGTGGGACCCGACACCGGGGAGCTGTTTTTT. The chain joins TRBV20-1 to TRBJ2-2, with D perhaps TRBD1 or TRBD2 (5 bases each). This CDR3 spans 17 amino acids. Germline V gene lookup returns CDR1 DFQATT and CDR2 SNEGSKA (reference sequence). The V end lost 0 bases, the J end lost 3 bases, and 17 bases lay between the germline ends.

V and J are TRBV4-3 and TRBJ2-7; D call uncertain. Germline CDR1 reads LGHNA; CDR2 reads YSLEER. CDR3 length: 16 residues. The V gene lost 1 base and the J gene lost 1 base, with 14 bases spanning the gap. CDR3 protein: CASSQGATGASYEQYF. Here the CDR3 DNA reads TGCGCCAGCAGCCAAGGGGCGACTGGTGCTTCCTACGAGCAGTACTTC.

This clonotype was detected once. One junction end does not reproduce the germline sequence, and a read error may be involved. The rearrangement joins TRBV12-3 or TRBV12-4 to TRBJ1-2; 8 nucleotides align to TRBD1. The CDR3 loop spans 11 amino acids. The CDR3 DNA follows: TGTGCCAGCAGTCTCGGACAGGGCTGCACCTTC. Its protein product is CASSLGQGCTF.

This chain uses TRBV9 with TRBJ2-3, with 13 bases identical to TRBD2. Trimming cost V 2 bases and J 9 bases; bases outside gene matches: 15. This CDR3 spans 18 amino acids. From germline, CDR1 is SGDLS and CDR2 YYNGEE. Here the CDR3 DNA reads TGTGCCAGCAGCGTCTACGAAGAGCCGGGACTAGCGGGAAGCACGCAGTATTTT. This encodes CASSVYEEPGLAGSTQYF.

This clonotype was seen a few times. The rearrangement uses TRBV6-1 and TRBJ2-5; D is perhaps TRBD2 (5 bases). The DNA end favors TRBJ2-7, so the J call may be wrong. CDR3 length equals 12 residues. Germline CDR1 reads MNHNS; CDR2 reads SASEGT. CDR3 DNA sequence: TGTGCCAGCAGTGAGAACCGGGGCGAGCAGTACTTC. This translates into CASSENRGEQYF.

This clonotype was detected many times. A much larger clone lies one base from this, so it may be a read error. The DNA for the CDR3 is TGTGCCAGCAGTTTGAGGGGGGGCACAGATGCGCAGTATTTT. Amino acid sequence: CASSLRGGTDAQYF. This chain links TRBV12-3 or TRBV12-4 with TRBJ2-3, with D possibly TRBD2 on 7 matching bases. The CDR3 extends over 14 amino acids.

This clonotype was found a few times. The rearrangement joins TRBV20-1 to TRBJ2-7; 9 bases align to TRBD1. The CDR3 covers 16 residues. V dropped 6 bases and J dropped 3; count of bases not matched to a gene: 15. Germline V gene data show CDR1 as DFQATT and CDR2 as SNEGSKA (reference sequence). The CDR3 loop is CSANPDRGAVLYEQYF. The CDR3 DNA reads TGCAGTGCCAACCCGGACAGGGGAGCTGTCCTCTACGAGCAGTACTTC.

J is TRBJ1-2 and V is TRBV6-6, with D maybe TRBD1 (6 bases). The CDR3 loop spans 12 amino acids. The germline V gene encodes CDR1 MNHNY and CDR2 SVGAGI (reference sequence). V shed 7 bases and J shed 7 bases, with 13 bases lying between them. The CDR3 spells CASKGGRGGYTF. CDR3 nucleotides: TGTGCCAGCAAGGGGGGTAGGGGTGGCTACACCTTC.

V is TRBV28 and J is TRBJ2-1, with unresolved D. CDR3 length: 14 residues. V was shortened by 3 bases and J by 0 bases, with 6 bases between the two germline ends. Germline CDR1 MDHEN, CDR2 SYDVKM. In DNA form, the CDR3 reads TGTGCCAGCAGTTTGATGGCCTCCTACAATGAGCAGTTCTTC. This translates into CASSLMASYNEQFF.

The chain employs TRBV19 and TRBJ1-5; 9 bases agree with TRBD1. The V and J ends lost 5 bases and 2 bases, in that order; junction bases with no gene match: 4. The germline CDR1 and CDR2 sequences are LNHDA and SQIVND (reference sequence). The CDR3 consists of 15 residues. CDR3 in DNA: TGTGCCAGTAGTTGGGGACAGGGCGGCAATCAGCCCCAGCATTTT. Its translation is CASSWGQGGNQPQHF.

The chain employs TRBV6-1 and TRBJ1-1; D is possibly TRBD1 (6 bases). Germline V lookup: CDR1 MNHNS, CDR2 SASEGT. The V and J ends lost 9 bases and 0 bases respectively, with 11 bases between them. The CDR3 contains 13 residues. The CDR3 reads CASGQTMNTEAFF. DNA of the CDR3: TGTGCCAGTGGACAGACTATGAACACTGAAGCTTTCTTT.

This CDR3 reads CASSKTGGLGEQYF. The CDR3 nucleotides read TGTGCCAGCTCTAAGACAGGGGGCCTGGGCGAGCAGTACTTC. The chain employs TRBV2 and TRBJ2-5, with 10 bases that match TRBD1. The J call could be wrong; TRBJ2-7 is a better fit for the DNA end. The germline V gene encodes CDR1 SNHLY and CDR2 FYNNEI. The CDR3 is 14 amino acids.

CDR3 bases: TGTGCCTGGAAGCGACTAGACCTGGTGAGGACTGAAGCTTTCTTT. Translation gives CAWKRLDLVRTEAFF. J is TRBJ1-1 and V is TRBV30; D is undetermined. Germline V gene lookup returns CDR1 GTSNPN and CDR2 SVGIG (reference sequence). The CDR3 is made up of 15 amino acids. V was shortened by 4 bases and J by 5 bases, with 20 bases between the two germline ends.

V gene TRBV25-1 combines with J gene TRBJ1-3; D not certain. Germline CDR1 is MGHDK and CDR2 is SYGVNS. This CDR3 spans 13 amino acids. V was pared by 3 bases and J by 7 bases, with 10 bases between. CDR3 bases: TGTGCCAGCAGTGACGATGGTCGGAACACCATATATTTT. Translating it yields CASSDDGRNTIYF.

This rearrangement joins TRBV20-1 to TRBJ2-7; D remains unclear. This CDR3 contains 12 residues. Germline CDR1 and CDR2: DFQATT and SNEGSKA (reference sequence). Deletions cut 3 bases from V and 3 bases from J, with 9 bases between. CDR3 in amino acids: CSASWPSYEQYF. The CDR3 region has the DNA TGCAGTGCTAGCTGGCCCAGCTACGAGCAGTACTTC.

This clonotype was seen at least ten times. This rearrangement joins TRBV11-2 to TRBJ2-7; possible D gene TRBD1, 6 bases. Germline values: CDR1 SGHAT, CDR2 FQNNGV. This CDR3 region has 16 residues. Trimming took off 5 bases at V and 1 base at J, with 18 bases between the two ends. The CDR3 DNA is TGTGCCAGCAGCGCCACACACGACACAGGGTCCTACGAGCAGTACTTC. Encoded protein: CASSATHDTGSYEQYF.

The chain couples TRBV4-2 to TRBJ2-7; 12 nucleotides agree with TRBD1. This CDR3 spans 15 amino acids. Looked up from germline, CDR1 is LGHNA and CDR2 is YNFKEQ. The J segment lost 6 bases and the V segment lost 2 bases, leaving 5 bases of the junction unmatched. The CDR3 DNA reads TGTGCCAGCAGCCAACCCGGGACAGGGGGCTGCGAGCAGTACTTC. It translates to CASSQPGTGGCEQYF.

This clonotype was seen more than once but under ten times. Here the CDR3 reads CSAREDGGTEAFF. CDR3 DNA sequence: TGCAGTGCTAGAGAAGACGGGGGGACTGAAGCTTTCTTT. The chain couples TRBV20-1 to TRBJ1-1, with D tentatively TRBD1 (5 bases). This CDR3 comprises 13 residues. Germline CDR1 reads DFQATT; CDR2 reads SNEGSKA (reference sequence). Trimming removed 0 bases from V and 5 bases from J, with 10 bases in between.

This clonotype was seen repeatedly, ten times or more. The genes are TRBV12-3 or TRBV12-4 and TRBJ2-5; D gene unclear. CDR3 length: 14 amino acids. Trimming removed 2 bases at V and 1 base at J, with 8 bases between. The DNA of the CDR3 is TGTGCCAGCAGTTTATGGTCAGTCCAAGAGACCCAGTACTTC. Encoded protein: CASSLWSVQETQYF.

In this sample, this clonotype turned up many times. The chain recombines TRBV5-1 with TRBJ2-7; 10 nucleotides match TRBD1. V lost 0 bases to trimming and J lost 7 bases; unmatched junction nucleotides: 7. CDR3 length: 15 amino acids. Germline V gives CDR1 SGHRS, CDR2 YFSETQ. CDR3 in amino acids: CASSLGVGQGGEQYF. CDR3 in DNA: TGCGCCAGCAGCTTGGGGGTTGGACAGGGGGGGGAGCAGTACTTC.

This clonotype came up a few times. This chain links TRBV12-3 or TRBV12-4 with TRBJ2-7; TRBD2 agrees at 8 bases. This CDR3 comprises 16 residues. V lost 5 bases to trimming and J lost 3 bases; unmatched junction nucleotides: 12. The CDR3 spells CASSPAFLAGVYEQYF. The CDR3 DNA follows: TGTGCCAGCAGTCCAGCCTTCCTAGCGGGCGTCTACGAGCAGTACTTC.